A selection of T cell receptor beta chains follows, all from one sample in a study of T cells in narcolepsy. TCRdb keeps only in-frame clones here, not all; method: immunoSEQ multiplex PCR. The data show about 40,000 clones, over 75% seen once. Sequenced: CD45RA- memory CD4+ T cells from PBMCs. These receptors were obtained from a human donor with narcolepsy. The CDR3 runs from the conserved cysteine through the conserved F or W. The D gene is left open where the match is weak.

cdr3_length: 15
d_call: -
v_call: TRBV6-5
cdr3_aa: CASSLDSGGWTEAFF

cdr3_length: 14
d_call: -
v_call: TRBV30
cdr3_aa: CAWRESGLSYEQYF

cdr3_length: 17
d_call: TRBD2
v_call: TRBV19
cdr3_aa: CASTRRPSGGSTDTQYF

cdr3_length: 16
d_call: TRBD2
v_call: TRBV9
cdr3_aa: CASSGLAGGIGETQYF

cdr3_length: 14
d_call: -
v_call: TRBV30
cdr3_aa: CAWSVWPMNTEAFF

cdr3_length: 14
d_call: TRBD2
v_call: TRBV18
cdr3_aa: CASSSGLAGDTQYF

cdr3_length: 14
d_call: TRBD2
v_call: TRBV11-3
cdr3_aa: CASSFGGSTDTQYF

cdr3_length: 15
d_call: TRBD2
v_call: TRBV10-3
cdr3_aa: CAISRTSVPYNEQFF

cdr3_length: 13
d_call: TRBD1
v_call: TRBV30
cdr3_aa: CAWGRQGTGELFF

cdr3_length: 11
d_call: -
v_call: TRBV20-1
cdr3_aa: CSATGVVGYTF

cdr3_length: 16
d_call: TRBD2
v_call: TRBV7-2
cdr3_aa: CASSMLSGGAYNEQFF

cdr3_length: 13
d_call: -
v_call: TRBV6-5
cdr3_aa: CASSGQQNQPQHF

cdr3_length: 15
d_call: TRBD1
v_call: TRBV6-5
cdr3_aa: CASSPRPRGLNEQYF

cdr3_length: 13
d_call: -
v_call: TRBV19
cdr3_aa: CASSPTEQETQYF

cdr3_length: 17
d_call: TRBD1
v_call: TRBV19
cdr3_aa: CASSTFTWTGADYGYTF

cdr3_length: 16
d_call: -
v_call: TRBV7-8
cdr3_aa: CASSTRGSLMNTEAFF

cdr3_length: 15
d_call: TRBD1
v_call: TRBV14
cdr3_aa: CASSPPGQGDYGYTF

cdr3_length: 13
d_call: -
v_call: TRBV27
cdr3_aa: CASSPRLVHEQYF

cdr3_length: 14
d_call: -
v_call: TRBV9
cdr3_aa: CASSVGEVNTEAFF

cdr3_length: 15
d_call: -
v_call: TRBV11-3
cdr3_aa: CASSSDPNVNSPLHF

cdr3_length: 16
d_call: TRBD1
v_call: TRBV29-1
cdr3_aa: CSVEVMRDRGIDIQYF

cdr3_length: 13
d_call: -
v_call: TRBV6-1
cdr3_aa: CASRTRQINEQFF

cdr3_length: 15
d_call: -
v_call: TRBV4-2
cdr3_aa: CASSQTTLSTDTQYF

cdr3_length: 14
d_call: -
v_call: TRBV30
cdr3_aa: CAWSVRGGDEKLFF

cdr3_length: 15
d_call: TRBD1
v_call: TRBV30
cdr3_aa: CAMGQGRGNTGELFF

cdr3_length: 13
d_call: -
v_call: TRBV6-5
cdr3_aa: CASSYALGDTQYF

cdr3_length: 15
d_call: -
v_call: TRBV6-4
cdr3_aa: CASSINAGTVDTQYF

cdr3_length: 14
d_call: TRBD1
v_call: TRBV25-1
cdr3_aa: CASSERQGISEAFF

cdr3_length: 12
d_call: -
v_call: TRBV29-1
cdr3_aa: CSVGGRGYEQYF

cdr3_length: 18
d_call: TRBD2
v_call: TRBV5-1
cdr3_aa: CASSLVGLAGGLQETQYF

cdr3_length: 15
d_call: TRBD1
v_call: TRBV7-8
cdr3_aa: CASSLSDRANEKLFF

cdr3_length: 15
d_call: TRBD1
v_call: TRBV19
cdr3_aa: CASSFSAGTGVEQYF

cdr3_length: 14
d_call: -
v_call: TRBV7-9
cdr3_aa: CASSSGTVNSPLHF

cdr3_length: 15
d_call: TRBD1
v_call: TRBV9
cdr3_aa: CASSVGGTAFREQYF

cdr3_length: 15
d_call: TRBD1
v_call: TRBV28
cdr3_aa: CASSLRLTGMSPLHF

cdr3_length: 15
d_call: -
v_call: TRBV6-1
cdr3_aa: CASSPQGRHNSPLHF

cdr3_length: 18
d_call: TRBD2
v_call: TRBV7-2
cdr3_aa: CATNRLGELAGGSYEQYF

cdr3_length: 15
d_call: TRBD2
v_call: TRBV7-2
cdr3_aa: CASSPRTSGADTQYF

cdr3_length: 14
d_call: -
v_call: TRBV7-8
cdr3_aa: CASHDSGDYNEQFF

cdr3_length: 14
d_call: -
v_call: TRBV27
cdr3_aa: CASSSTPRTGELFF

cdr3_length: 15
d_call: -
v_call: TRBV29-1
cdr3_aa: CSVVDPGAGNQPQHF

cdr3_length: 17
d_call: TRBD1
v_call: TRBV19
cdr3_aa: CASSTGMSRGPYNEQFF

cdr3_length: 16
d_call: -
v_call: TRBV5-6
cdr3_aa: CASSLAGGGGNQPQHF

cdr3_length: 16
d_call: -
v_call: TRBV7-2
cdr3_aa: CASSLVAGMAGNTIYF

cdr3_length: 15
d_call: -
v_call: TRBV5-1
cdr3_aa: CASRSSGQNTGELFF